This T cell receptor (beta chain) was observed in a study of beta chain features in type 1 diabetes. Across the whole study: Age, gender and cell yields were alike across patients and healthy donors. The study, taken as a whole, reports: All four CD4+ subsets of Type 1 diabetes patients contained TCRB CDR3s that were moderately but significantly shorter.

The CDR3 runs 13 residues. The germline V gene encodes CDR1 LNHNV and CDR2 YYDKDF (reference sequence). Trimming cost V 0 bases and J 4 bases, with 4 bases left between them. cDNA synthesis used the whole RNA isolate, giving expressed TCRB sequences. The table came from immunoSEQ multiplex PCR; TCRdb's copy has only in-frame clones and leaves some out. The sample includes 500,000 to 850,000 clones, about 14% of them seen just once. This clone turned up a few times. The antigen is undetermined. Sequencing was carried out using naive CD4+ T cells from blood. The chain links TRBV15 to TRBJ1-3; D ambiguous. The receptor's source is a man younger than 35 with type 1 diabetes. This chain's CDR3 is CATSREYGNTIYF. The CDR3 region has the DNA TGTGCCACCAGCAGAGAGTACGGAAACACCATATATTTT.